One and the same sample provided the 30 T cell receptor beta chains below, sequenced in a study of T cells in localized non-small cell lung cancer (TCRdb year 2020). The method was the immunoSEQ multiplex PCR assay. The table comes from immuneACCESS by way of TCRdb, which keeps in-frame sequences with V and J called. Part of the clones is missing from these tables; in studies checked, under half for an unresolved V gene and the rest for unknown reasons. In this sample the table shows 60,000 to 85,000 clones, 70% to 90% of which occur a single time. The top ten clonotypes cover 20% to 25% of the sample. The sample consisted of peripheral blood, taken before any cancer treatment. These receptors all stem from a male donor older than 55 with stage III squamous cell lung carcinoma.

V gene TRBV21-1 combines with J gene TRBJ2-7. TRBV21-1 is deemed a pseudogene. The CDR3 is 11 residues long. The DNA for the CDR3 is TGTGCCAGCAGCAAAGGTGGGGAGCAGTACTTC. It specifies CASSKGGEQYF.

This clone has only one observation. The chain employs TRBV9 and TRBJ2-7, with TRBD2 identical over 7 bases. The germline V gene has CDR1 SGDLS and CDR2 YYNGEE. Trimming at V came to 0 bases and at J to 3 bases, leaving 6 bases not matched to a gene. The CDR3 consists of 15 residues. The CDR3 DNA reads as TGTGCCAGCAGCGTAGAGCCGGGGGACTACTACGAGCAGTACTTC. It translates to CASSVEPGDYYEQYF.

The chain is built from TRBV14 and TRBJ1-2; D gene uncertain. The V gene lost 6 bases and the J gene lost 8 bases, with 16 bases spanning the gap. Per the germline V gene, CDR1 is SGHDN and CDR2 is FVKESK. The CDR3 covers 13 residues. The CDR3 nucleotides are TGTGCCAGCAGGCTGAACGGGGAAAGCGGCTACACCTTC. Translation: CASRLNGESGYTF.

The J gene is TRBJ2-3, the V gene TRBV7-2, with TRBD1 matching over 8 bases. CDR1 and CDR2 (germline): SGHTA, FQGNSA. With V trimmed by 1 base and J by 1 base, 4 bases remained unmatched. This CDR3 spans 16 amino acids. The CDR3 loop reads CASSLVGQGGTDTQYF. CDR3 bases: TGTGCCAGCAGCTTAGTCGGACAGGGTGGCACAGATACGCAGTATTTT.

The J gene is TRBJ2-3, the V gene TRBV6-1; 10 nucleotides align to TRBD2. Per germline, CDR1 MNHNS and CDR2 SASEGT. CDR3 length: 15 amino acids. V shed 8 bases and J 0 bases; nucleotides not matched to a gene: 5. The CDR3 sequence: CASGRLAGSTDTQYF. The CDR3 DNA follows: TGTGCCAGCGGACGACTAGCGGGCAGCACAGATACGCAGTATTTT.

This chain connects TRBV6-1 to TRBJ1-5; D ambiguous. The CDR3 spans 13 residues. Germline values: CDR1 MNHNS, CDR2 SASEGT. V was trimmed by 7 bases and J by 5 bases, leaving 12 bases between them. CDR3 nucleotides: TGTGCCAGCAAAAGGAGCCTTGATCAGCCCCAGCATTTT. This gives the protein CASKRSLDQPQHF.

The chain uses TRBV6-4 and TRBJ2-3; 8 nucleotides align to TRBD2. V lost 2 bases to trimming and J lost 1 base; unmatched junction nucleotides: 2. The CDR3 runs 15 residues. Germline V gives CDR1 MRHNA, CDR2 SNTAGT. The CDR3 protein is CASSDKAGGTDTQYF. The CDR3 DNA follows: TGTGCCAGCAGTGACAAAGCGGGGGGCACAGATACGCAGTATTTT.

This chain joins TRBV5-6 and TRBJ1-2; tentative D call: TRBD1 (6 bases). The V gene's germline CDR1 is SGHDT and CDR2 YYEEEE. This CDR3 contains 15 residues. V was clipped by 4 bases and J by 6 bases, with 19 bases between them. The CDR3 nucleotides read TGTGCCAGCAGCCTGGGTCCCCCGGGGGCCAATGGCTACACCTTC. This translates into CASSLGPPGANGYTF.

This chain uses TRBV6-6 with TRBJ1-1, with 7 positions matching TRBD1. This CDR3 has 13 amino acids. CDR1 is MNHNY and CDR2 is SVGAGI in the germline V gene (reference sequence). V shed 5 bases, J shed 7 bases, and the junction held 7 bases outside the gene matches. CDR3 region: CASSLPGQFEAFF. The CDR3 coding sequence is TGTGCCAGCAGTCTACCGGGACAGTTTGAAGCTTTCTTT.

This clone was observed a handful of times. The J gene is TRBJ1-3, the V gene TRBV9, with a weak D call TRBD1 (6 bases). The length of the CDR3 is 15 residues. Germline V gene lookup returns CDR1 SGDLS and CDR2 YYNGEE. The germline V and J ends were trimmed by 4 bases and 4 bases, with 15 bases remaining between them. The CDR3: CASSHDRRSGNTIYF. CDR3 bases: TGTGCCAGCAGCCACGACAGGCGGTCGGGAAACACCATATATTTT.

The chain employs TRBV9 and TRBJ2-7, with 7 bases identical to TRBD1. The CDR3 contains 16 residues. From germline, CDR1 is SGDLS and CDR2 YYNGEE. The V segment lost 4 bases and the J segment 2 bases; nucleotides outside the gene matches: 12. The CDR3 bases are TGTGCCAGCAGCCCGGATCCAGGGGGTAGGGCCTACGAGCAGTACTTC. It specifies CASSPDPGGRAYEQYF.

The rearrangement uses TRBV30 and TRBJ2-7; no clear D gene. The CDR3 is 13 amino acids. Germline V gene lookup returns CDR1 GTSNPN and CDR2 SVGIG (reference sequence). Trimming left V 3 bases short and J 5 bases short, with 14 bases between. CDR3 protein: CAWSRNRWDEQYF. DNA of the CDR3: TGTGCCTGGAGCCGAAATCGATGGGACGAGCAGTACTTC.

The chain has TRBV11-2 and TRBJ2-2; TRBD2 matches at 7 bases. Losses at the gene ends were 5 bases for V and 13 bases for J; bases not matched to a gene: 16. CDR3 size: 15 residues. Germline CDR1 and CDR2: SGHAT and FQNNGV. The CDR3 nucleotides read TGTGCCAGCAGCCGCCCAAGGGGAGGGGCGAAGGCGCTGTTTTTT. Its protein is CASSRPRGGAKALFF.

CDR3 amino acids: CASPATRVRETQYF. In nucleotides, the CDR3 is TGTGCCAGCCCCGCGACTAGGGTAAGGGAGACCCAGTACTTC. The gene calls are TRBV19 and TRBJ2-5; maybe TRBD2 (6 bases). The V end was cut by 9 bases, the J end by 5 bases, with 19 bases between. The CDR3 contains 14 residues. Germline V gene lookup returns CDR1 LNHDA and CDR2 SQIVND (reference sequence).

This clone was counted only a few times. The rearrangement uses TRBV29-1 and TRBJ1-2, with a tentative D call TRBD1 (6 bases). The germline CDR1 and CDR2 sequences are SQVTM and ANQGSEA. The CDR3 has 13 amino acids. Trimming pared 2 bases from V and 4 bases from J, leaving 11 bases between. The chain's CDR3 is CSVETGGGYGYTF. DNA of the CDR3: TGCAGCGTTGAAACCGGGGGCGGCTATGGCTACACCTTC.

The chain carries TRBV7-2 and TRBJ1-2; D is uncertain. Germline lookup yields CDR1 SGHTA and CDR2 FQGNSA. The CDR3 is 14 residues long. Trimming removed 6 bases at V and 4 bases at J, with 15 bases between. CDR3 in DNA: TGTGCCAGCAGACCATCCCTGGACTCCTATGGCTACACCTTC. This codes for CASRPSLDSYGYTF.

V gene TRBV10-2 combines with J gene TRBJ2-5; TRBD2 aligns across 9 bases. The CDR3 spans 14 residues. V dropped 5 bases and J dropped 1; count of bases not matched to a gene: 2. Germline values: CDR1 WSHSY, CDR2 SAAADI. The CDR3 spells CASSLAGTQETQYF. Written as DNA, the CDR3 is TGCGCCAGCAGTCTAGCGGGGACCCAAGAGACCCAGTACTTC.

A word on this clone: Other DNA variants within this sample encode the same CDR3. This chain links TRBV7-9 with TRBJ1-4; a weak D match, TRBD1 (5 bases). Per germline, CDR1 SEHNR and CDR2 FQNEAQ (reference sequence). Trimming removed 1 base at V and 8 bases at J, with 11 bases between. The CDR3 is 14 amino acids. The CDR3 DNA is TGTGCCAGCAGCTTAGGGCAGGGTAACGAAAAACTGTTTTTT. It codes for CASSLGQGNEKLFF. The full variable domain, its missing parts supplied by reference TRBV7-9 and TRBJ1-4, is DTGVSQNPRHKITKRGQNVTFRCDPISEHNRLYWYRQTLGQGPEFLTYFQNEAQLEKSRLLSDRFSAERPKGSFSTLEIQRTEQGDSAMYLCASSLGQGNEKLFFGSGTQLSVL.

To note about this clone: The same CDR3 can be traced to other DNA sequences in this sample. This chain links TRBV6-5 with TRBJ1-1; D call uncertain. This CDR3 has 13 residues. V was trimmed by 0 bases and J by 2 bases, leaving 4 bases between them. From germline, CDR1 is MNHEY and CDR2 SVGAGI. CDR3 in amino acids: CASSYSRNTEAFF. CDR3 nucleotides: TGTGCCAGCAGTTACTCCAGAAACACTGAAGCTTTCTTT.

Judged by abundance, this clone is medium-sized (0.01 to 0.1%). The chain combines TRBV4-2 with TRBJ1-4; D might be TRBD1 (5 bases). The CDR3 has 14 amino acids. V was pared by 1 base and J by 8 bases, with 11 bases between. Germline V CDR1 and CDR2: LGHNA, YNFKEQ. The CDR3 region has the DNA TGTGCCAGCAGCCAAGTCGCGGGGCGGGAAAAACTGTTTTTT. Its translation is CASSQVAGREKLFF.

This sequence joins TRBV5-1 and TRBJ1-3; D is unclear. This CDR3 region has 15 residues. Deletions cut 0 bases from V and 0 bases from J, with 7 bases between. The germline CDR1 and CDR2 sequences are SGHRS and YFSETQ. CDR3 residues: CASSLDLGSGNTIYF. In nucleotides, the CDR3 is TGCGCCAGCAGCTTGGACTTGGGCTCTGGAAACACCATATATTTT. The full variable domain, its missing parts supplied by reference TRBV5-1 and TRBJ1-3, is KAGVTQTPRYLIKTRGQQVTLSCSPISGHRSVSWYQQTPGQGLQFLFEYFSETQRNKGNFPGRFSGRQFSNSRSEMNVSTLELGDSALYLCASSLDLGSGNTIYFGEGSWLTVV.

This clone came up once. The chain recombines TRBV5-6 with TRBJ1-1; TRBD1 is a possible D gene (5 bases). This CDR3 has 14 amino acids. CDR1 and CDR2 (germline): SGHDT, YYEEEE. V gave up 1 base and J gave up 7 bases, with 14 bases separating them. CDR3 sequence: CASSLSPRGIEAFF. CDR3 bases: TGTGCCAGCAGCTTGTCCCCTAGGGGAATTGAAGCTTTCTTT.

The V gene is TRBV5-4, the J gene TRBJ2-6; D call uncertain. V was trimmed by 3 bases and J by 2 bases, leaving 6 bases between them. The germline V gene encodes CDR1 SGHNT and CDR2 YYREEE (reference sequence). The CDR3 spans 14 residues. The chain's CDR3 is CASSSQAGANVLTF. DNA of the CDR3: TGTGCCAGCAGCTCACAAGCTGGGGCCAACGTCCTGACTTTC. The full variable domain, completed using reference TRBV5-4 and TRBJ2-6, is ETGVTQSPTHLIKTRGQQVTLRCSSQSGHNTVSWYQQALGQGPQFIFQYYREEENGRGNFPPRFSGLQFPNYSSELNVNALELDDSALYLCASSSQAGANVLTFGAGSRLTVL.

J is TRBJ2-7 and V is TRBV7-8; D is perhaps TRBD2 (6 bases). Germline V gene sequence: CDR1 SGHVS, CDR2 FQNEAQ. V was cut by 4 bases and J by 7 bases, with 14 bases left in between. The CDR3 extends over 13 amino acids. The CDR3 DNA follows: TGTGCCAGCAGCTCCCGGACGGAGGGGGAGCAGTACTTC. This gives the protein CASSSRTEGEQYF.

The V and J genes are TRBV19 and TRBJ1-1; the match to TRBD1 covers 7 bases. Germline loops: CDR1 LNHDA, CDR2 SQIVND (reference sequence). CDR3 length: 13 residues. Unmatched junction bases numbered 10, after V lost 8 bases and J lost 7 bases. The CDR3 sequence is CASQGGGAYEAFF. The CDR3 bases are TGTGCCAGTCAGGGGGGGGGCGCGTATGAAGCTTTCTTT.

This sequence joins TRBV30 and TRBJ2-1, with 9 bases identical to TRBD2. The CDR3 runs 15 residues. V trimming: 3 bases; J trimming: 3 bases; junction bases outside the gene matches: 6. CDR1 and CDR2 (germline): GTSNPN, SVGIG (reference sequence). The CDR3 here is CAWRGSGGYYNEQFF. The CDR3 nucleotides read TGTGCCTGGAGGGGTAGCGGGGGCTACTACAATGAGCAGTTCTTC.

This chain uses TRBV27 with TRBJ1-6, with D possibly being TRBD1 (6 bases). The CDR3 sequence is 14 residues long. With 5 bases removed from V and 6 bases from J, the gap between germline ends came to 11 bases. Germline lookup yields CDR1 MNHEY and CDR2 SMNVEV (reference sequence). The chain's CDR3 is CASSPGQTNSPLHF. The CDR3, as DNA: TGTGCCAGCAGTCCCGGACAGACTAATTCACCCCTCCACTTT.

This chain connects TRBV6-6 to TRBJ2-5; 10 nucleotides align to TRBD1. Germline V CDR1 and CDR2: MNHNY, SVGAGI (reference sequence). Trimming at V came to 0 bases and at J to 7 bases, leaving 8 bases not matched to a gene. This CDR3 region has 16 residues. CDR3 in amino acids: CASSYSRQGARSTQYF. The CDR3 coding sequence is TGTGCCAGCAGTTACTCTAGACAGGGGGCGCGATCGACCCAGTACTTC.

This chain joins TRBV6-1 and TRBJ2-3; TRBD2 is a possible D gene (6 bases). There are 17 residues in the CDR3. Germline V gene sequence: CDR1 MNHNS, CDR2 SASEGT. V was trimmed by 3 bases and J by 3 bases, leaving 19 bases between them. DNA for the CDR3: TGTGCCAGCAGTGAGCAAGGAGGCGGGGTTGGGACAGATACGCAGTATTTT. It encodes CASSEQGGGVGTDTQYF.

The chain recombines TRBV2 with TRBJ2-6; the D is unclear. From germline, CDR1 is SNHLY and CDR2 FYNNEI. Trimming removed 5 bases from V and 0 bases from J, with 5 bases in between. This CDR3 comprises 14 residues. CDR3 DNA sequence: TGTGCCAGCAGTTTTGTCTCTGGGGCCAACGTCCTGACTTTC. It is translated as CASSFVSGANVLTF. The complete variable domain, with remaining parts taken from reference TRBV2 and TRBJ2-6, reads EPEVTQTPSHQVTQMGQEVILRCVPISNHLYFYWYRQILGQKVEFLVSFYNNEISEKSEIFDDQFSVERPDGSNFTLKIRSTKLEDSAMYFCASSFVSGANVLTFGAGSRLTVL.